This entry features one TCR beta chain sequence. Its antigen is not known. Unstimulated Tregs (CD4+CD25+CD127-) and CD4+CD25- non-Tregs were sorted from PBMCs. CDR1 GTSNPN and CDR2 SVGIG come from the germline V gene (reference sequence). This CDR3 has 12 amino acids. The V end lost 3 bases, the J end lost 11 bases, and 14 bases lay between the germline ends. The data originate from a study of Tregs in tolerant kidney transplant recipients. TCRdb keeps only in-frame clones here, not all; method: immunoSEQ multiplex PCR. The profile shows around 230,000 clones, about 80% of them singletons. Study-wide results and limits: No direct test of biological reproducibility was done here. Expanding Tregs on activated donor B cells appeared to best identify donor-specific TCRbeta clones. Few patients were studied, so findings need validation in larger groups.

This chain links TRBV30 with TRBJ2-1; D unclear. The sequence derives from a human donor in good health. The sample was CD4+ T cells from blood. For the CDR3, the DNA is TGTGCCTGGAGCCTCCCCAGTGGTAAGCAGTTCTTC. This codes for CAWSLPSGKQFF.